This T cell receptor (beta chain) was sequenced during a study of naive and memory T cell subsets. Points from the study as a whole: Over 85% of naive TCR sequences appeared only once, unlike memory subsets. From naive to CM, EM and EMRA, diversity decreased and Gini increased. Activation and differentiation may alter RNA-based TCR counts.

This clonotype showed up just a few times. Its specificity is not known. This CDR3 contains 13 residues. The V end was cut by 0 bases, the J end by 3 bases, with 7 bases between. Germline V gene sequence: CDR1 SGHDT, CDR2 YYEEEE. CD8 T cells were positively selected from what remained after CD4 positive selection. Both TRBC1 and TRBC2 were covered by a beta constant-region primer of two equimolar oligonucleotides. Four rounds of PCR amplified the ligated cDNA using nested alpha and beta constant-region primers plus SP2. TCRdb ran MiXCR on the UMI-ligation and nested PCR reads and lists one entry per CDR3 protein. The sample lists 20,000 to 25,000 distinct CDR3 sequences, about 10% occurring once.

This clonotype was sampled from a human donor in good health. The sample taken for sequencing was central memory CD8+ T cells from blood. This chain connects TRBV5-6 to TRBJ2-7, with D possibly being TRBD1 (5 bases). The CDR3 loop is CASSLGQHYEQYF. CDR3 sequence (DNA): TGTGCCAGCAGCTTGGGACAGCACTACGAGCAGTACTTC.